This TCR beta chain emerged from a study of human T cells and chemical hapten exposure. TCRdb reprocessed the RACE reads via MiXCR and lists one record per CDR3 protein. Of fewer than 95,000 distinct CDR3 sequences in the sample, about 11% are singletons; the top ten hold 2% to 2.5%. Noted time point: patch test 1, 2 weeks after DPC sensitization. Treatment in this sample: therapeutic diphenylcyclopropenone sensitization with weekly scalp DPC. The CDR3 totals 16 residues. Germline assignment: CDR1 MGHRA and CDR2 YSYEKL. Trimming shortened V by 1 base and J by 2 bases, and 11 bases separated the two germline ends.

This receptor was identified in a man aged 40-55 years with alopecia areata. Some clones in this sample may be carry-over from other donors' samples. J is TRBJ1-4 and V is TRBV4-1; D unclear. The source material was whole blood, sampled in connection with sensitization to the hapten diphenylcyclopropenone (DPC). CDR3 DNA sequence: TGCGCCAGCAGCCAAGTGGTAGCCTTGACTAATGAAAAACTGTTTTTT. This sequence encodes CASSQVVALTNEKLFF.